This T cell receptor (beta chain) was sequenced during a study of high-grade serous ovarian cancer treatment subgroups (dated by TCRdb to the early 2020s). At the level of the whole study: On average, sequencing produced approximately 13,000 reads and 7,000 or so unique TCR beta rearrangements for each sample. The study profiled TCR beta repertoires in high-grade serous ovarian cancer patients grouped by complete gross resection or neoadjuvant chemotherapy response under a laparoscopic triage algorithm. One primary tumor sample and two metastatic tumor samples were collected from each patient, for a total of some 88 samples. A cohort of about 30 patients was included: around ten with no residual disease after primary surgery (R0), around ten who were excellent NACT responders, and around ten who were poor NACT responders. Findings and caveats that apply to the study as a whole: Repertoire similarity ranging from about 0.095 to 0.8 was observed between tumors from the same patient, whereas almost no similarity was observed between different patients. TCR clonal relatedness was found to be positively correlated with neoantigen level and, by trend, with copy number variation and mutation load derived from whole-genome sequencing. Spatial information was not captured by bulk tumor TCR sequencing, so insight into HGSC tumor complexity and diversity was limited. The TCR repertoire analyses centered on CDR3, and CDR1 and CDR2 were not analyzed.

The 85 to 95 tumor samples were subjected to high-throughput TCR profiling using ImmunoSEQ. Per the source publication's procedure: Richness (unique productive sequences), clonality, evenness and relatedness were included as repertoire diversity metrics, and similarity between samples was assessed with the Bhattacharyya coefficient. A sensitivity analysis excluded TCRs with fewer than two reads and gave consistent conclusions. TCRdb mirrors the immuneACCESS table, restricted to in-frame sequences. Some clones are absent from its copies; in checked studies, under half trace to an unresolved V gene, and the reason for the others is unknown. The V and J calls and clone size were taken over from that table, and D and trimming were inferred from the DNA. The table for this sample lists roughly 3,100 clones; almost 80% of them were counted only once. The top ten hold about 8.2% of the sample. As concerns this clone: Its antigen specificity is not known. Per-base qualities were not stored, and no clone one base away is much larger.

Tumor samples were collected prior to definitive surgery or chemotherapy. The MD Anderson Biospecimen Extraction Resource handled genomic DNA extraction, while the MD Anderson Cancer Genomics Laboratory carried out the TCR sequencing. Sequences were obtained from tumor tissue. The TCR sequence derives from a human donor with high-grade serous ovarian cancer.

This receptor carries the CDR3 CASGILVQETQYF. In nucleotide form, the sequence is TGCGCCAGCGGGATACTAGTGCAAGAGACCCAGTACTTC. The chain uses TRBV5-1 and TRBJ2-5; possibly the D gene is TRBD2, per 5 matching bases. V is clipped by 7 bases and J by 2 bases, and the sequence between their germline boundaries is 12 bases long. The germline V gene specifies SGHRS as CDR1 and YFSETQ as CDR2. From the cysteine up to the phenylalanine, the CDR3 has a length of 13 residues. Kept here is only the CDR3 DNA, which spans 39 bases and is read in frame from base 1.